The rows below give T cell receptor beta chains drawn from one sample of a study of shared clonotypes between healthy human individuals. Method: immunoSEQ multiplex PCR; TCRdb's copy keeps in-frame clones and lacks some. Of a few million clones in the sample, about 90% were seen once. Sequenced material: naive CD4+ T cells from PBMCs. Every receptor here comes from a man between 18 and 29 years old in good health. Some clones in this sample may be carry-over from other donors' samples. The CDR3 runs from the conserved cysteine through the conserved F or W. A D gene is named only where the DNA matches it firmly. Clone size is stated in some rows and not others, as once, few, many or a class when expanded.

clone size	V gene	D gene	J gene	CDR3 protein	CDR3 DNA
.	TRBV6-5	.	TRBJ1-6	CASSSPGRNSPLHF	TGTGCCAGCAGTTCCCCCGGTCGGAATTCACCCCTCCACTTT
.	TRBV9	TRBD2	TRBJ2-5	CASSRSGSTGYQETQYF	TGTGCCAGCAGCCGGAGCGGGAGTACGGGGTACCAAGAGACCCAGTACTTC
.	TRBV7-8	TRBD2	TRBJ2-7	CASSLDASGRYEQYF	TGTGCCAGCAGCTTAGATGCTAGCGGGCGCTACGAGCAGTACTTC
.	TRBV5-5	TRBD1	TRBJ1-4	CASSVGTGDGEKLFF	TGTGCCAGCAGCGTCGGGACAGGGGACGGTGAAAAACTGTTTTTT
.	TRBV7-8	TRBD2	TRBJ2-7	CASSFSGRDATMQYF	TGTGCCAGCAGCTTTAGCGGGAGGGACGCTACGATGCAGTACTTC
.	TRBV5-1	.	TRBJ2-3	CASALVGDTQYF	TGCGCCAGCGCCTTGGTGGGAGATACGCAGTATTTT
.	TRBV18	TRBD2	TRBJ2-3	CASSPLAGISTDTQYF	TGTGCCAGCTCACCCTTAGCGGGAATAAGCACAGATACGCAGTATTTT
once	TRBV2	.	TRBJ1-2	CASSVDLYGNGYTF	TGTGCCAGCAGCGTAGATTTATATGGTAATGGCTACACCTTC
.	TRBV10-3	.	TRBJ1-3	CAISGTDEGNTIYF	TGTGCCATCAGTGGGACCGATGAGGGAAACACCATATATTTT
.	TRBV14	.	TRBJ2-3	CASSRRRSTDTQYF	TGTGCCAGCAGCCGACGACGTAGCACAGATACGCAGTATTTT
.	TRBV19	.	TRBJ2-2	CASSTPQKNTGELFF	TGTGCCAGTAGTACCCCACAGAAGAACACCGGGGAGCTGTTTTTT
.	TRBV29-1	TRBD2	TRBJ2-7	CSAAGLAGGRNEQYF	TGCAGCGCCGCGGGACTAGCGGGAGGACGGAACGAGCAGTACTTC
.	TRBV10-3	.	TRBJ1-1	CAITGEERTEAFF	TGTGCCATCACAGGGGAGGAAAGAACTGAAGCTTTCTTT
.	TRBV6-1	.	TRBJ2-2	CAERAHTGELFF	TGTGCTGAAAGAGCCCACACCGGGGAGCTGTTTTTT
.	TRBV28	TRBD2	TRBJ2-7	CASSPVLGTSGYEQYF	TGTGCCAGCAGTCCCGTTCTTGGGACTAGCGGTTACGAGCAGTACTTC
.	TRBV18	.	TRBJ1-4	CASSPPGHLNEKLFF	TGTGCCAGCTCACCTCCGGGACATCTAAATGAAAAACTGTTTTTT
.	TRBV18	TRBD1	TRBJ1-1	CASSSGTGGAFSEAFF	TGTGCCAGCTCCTCCGGGACAGGGGGCGCTTTTTCTGAAGCTTTCTTT
.	TRBV4-1	.	TRBJ2-7	CASSQGQKTYEQYF	TGCGCCAGCAGCCAAGGACAGAAGACCTACGAGCAGTACTTC
.	TRBV28	.	TRBJ2-4	CASTGRAKNIQYF	TGTGCCAGCACGGGGAGAGCCAAAAACATTCAGTACTTC
.	TRBV7-8	.	TRBJ1-5	CASSWGGLGSNQPQHF	TGTGCCAGCAGCTGGGGGGGGCTTGGTAGCAATCAGCCCCAGCATTTT
once	TRBV28	.	TRBJ1-1	CASEGVTEAFF	TGTGCCAGCGAGGGGGTCACTGAAGCTTTCTTT
once	TRBV5-1	.	TRBJ2-1	CASSLAGDSNEQFF	TGCGCCAGCAGCTTGGCGGGAGATAGCAATGAGCAGTTCTTC